Presented here are 21 T cell receptor beta chains from one specimen sequenced in a study of blood T cell repertoires in COVID-19 (dated by TCRdb to 2020 to 2022). Libraries were made using the immunoSEQ multiplex PCR assay. Held by TCRdb, this immuneACCESS table contains in-frame sequences only and omits some clones. Under half of the omission traces to an unresolved V gene where checked; the cause of the rest is unknown. Counted in this sample were about 140,000 clones; more than 70% of them appeared once. The leading ten clones occupy about 10% of the sample. Sequencing was done on a sample of peripheral blood. The source of these receptors is a man aged 45-65 years with active or convalescent COVID-19.

V and J are TRBV7-9 and TRBJ1-4; D is ambiguous. This CDR3 comprises 16 residues. Germline assignment: CDR1 SEHNR and CDR2 FQNEAQ (reference sequence). Trimming stripped 5 bases from V and 8 bases from J, with 21 bases between. This CDR3 reads CASSRSPGRGKEKLFF. In DNA form, the CDR3 reads TGTGCCAGCAGCCGGTCACCGGGCCGGGGAAAAGAAAAACTGTTTTTT. Full variable domain (outside the CDR3, taken from reference TRBV7-9 and TRBJ1-4): DTGVSQNPRHKITKRGQNVTFRCDPISEHNRLYWYRQTLGQGPEFLTYFQNEAQLEKSRLLSDRFSAERPKGSFSTLEIQRTEQGDSAMYLCASSRSPGRGKEKLFFGSGTQLSVL.

The chain couples TRBV27 to TRBJ1-1, with 8 positions matching TRBD1. CDR1 and CDR2 from the germline V gene are MNHEY and SMNVEV (reference sequence). This CDR3 has 15 residues. V was clipped by 5 bases and J by 0 bases; unmatched bases: 5. The CDR3 nucleotides read TGTGCCAGCAGTCGGACAGGGCCTATGAACACTGAAGCTTTCTTT. This encodes CASSRTGPMNTEAFF.

The chain carries TRBV6-6 and TRBJ1-1; possible D gene TRBD1, 6 bases. Trimming pared 5 bases from V and 2 bases from J, leaving 18 bases between. CDR3 length equals 16 residues. CDR1 is MNHNY, CDR2 SVGAGI, per germline (reference sequence). The CDR3 here is CASSRRTDYYNTEAFF. CDR3 coding DNA: TGTGCCAGCAGTCGAAGGACAGACTATTATAACACTGAAGCTTTCTTT.

This rearrangement joins TRBV2 to TRBJ2-2; 7 nucleotides agree with TRBD1. V lost 7 bases to trimming and J lost 0 bases; unmatched junction nucleotides: 5. Germline loops: CDR1 SNHLY, CDR2 FYNNEI. CDR3 length: 15 amino acids. The CDR3 DNA reads TGTGCCAGCAAGGGGGCAGAGTCGAACACCGGGGAGCTGTTTTTT. It codes for CASKGAESNTGELFF.

This sequence joins TRBV18 and TRBJ2-1; 9 nucleotides match TRBD2. V shed 3 bases and J 4 bases; nucleotides not matched to a gene: 4. Germline V gives CDR1 KGHSH, CDR2 LQKENI. The CDR3 has 15 residues. CDR3 in DNA: TGTGCCAGCTCACCTTCTAGCGGGACTTACAATGAGCAGTTCTTC. Protein: CASSPSSGTYNEQFF.

J is TRBJ2-4 and V is TRBV28, with D possibly matching TRBD2 (5 bases). Germline CDR1 reads MDHEN; CDR2 reads SYDVKM. The CDR3 is 14 residues long. V dropped 7 bases and J dropped 4 bases, with 14 bases sitting between them. This CDR3 reads CASTPPGIKNIQYF. The CDR3 DNA sequence: TGTGCCAGCACCCCACCGGGGATAAAAAACATTCAGTACTTC.

The chain recombines TRBV4-1 with TRBJ2-2; 10 bases agree with TRBD2. Germline V gene lookup returns CDR1 MGHRA and CDR2 YSYEKL. Losses at the gene ends were 10 bases for V and 5 bases for J; bases not matched to a gene: 7. This CDR3 region has 14 residues. CDR3 sequence (DNA): TGCGCCATCCGCCCGGGACTAGCGACCGGGGAGCTGTTTTTT. It specifies CAIRPGLATGELFF.

The chain's CDR3 is CASSLAGPRGTEAFF. The CDR3 nucleotides read TGTGCCAGCAGCTTAGCGGGGCCCAGGGGCACTGAAGCTTTCTTT. This chain connects TRBV11-2 to TRBJ1-1, with D tentatively TRBD1 (6 bases). CDR3 size: 15 residues. V lost 1 base to trimming and J lost 4 bases, with 13 bases between them. The germline gives CDR1 SGHAT, CDR2 FQNNGV.

This clone was seen a few times. The gene calls are TRBV2 and TRBJ1-5; possibly TRBD1 for D (6 bases). Trimming removed 6 bases from V and 9 bases from J, with 15 bases in between. This CDR3 contains 13 residues. Germline loops: CDR1 SNHLY, CDR2 FYNNEI. CDR3 nucleotide sequence: TGTGCCAGCAGAAATGGACAGCAACGGCCCCAGCATTTT. Its translation: CASRNGQQRPQHF. The entire variable domain, with the rest obtained from reference TRBV2 and TRBJ1-5, is as follows: EPEVTQTPSHQVTQMGQEVILRCVPISNHLYFYWYRQILGQKVEFLVSFYNNEISEKSEIFDDQFSVERPDGSNFTLKIRSTKLEDSAMYFCASRNGQQRPQHFGDGTRLSIL.

There are a few counts of this clone. This sequence joins TRBV27 and TRBJ2-3, with D hard to call. The ends were cut back, 5 bases at V and 0 bases at J, with 6 bases in the middle. CDR3 size: 13 residues. The germline CDR1 and CDR2 sequences are MNHEY and SMNVEV (reference sequence). CDR3 loop: CASSQFSTDTQYF. The DNA for the CDR3 is TGTGCCAGCAGTCAGTTCAGCACAGATACGCAGTATTTT.

CDR3 protein: CASSVLPGPHTGELFF. The DNA of the CDR3 is TGTGCCAGCAGCGTCCTCCCCGGTCCACACACCGGGGAGCTGTTTTTT. V and J are TRBV9 and TRBJ2-2; D is unclear. CDR1 is SGDLS and CDR2 is YYNGEE in the germline V gene. V was shortened by 2 bases and J by 3 bases, with 14 bases between the two germline ends. The CDR3 is 16 amino acids.

This clone was observed a single time. The gene calls are TRBV2 and TRBJ1-2; 7 bases line up with TRBD1. V was clipped by 7 bases and J by 4 bases; unmatched bases: 12. The CDR3 contains 15 residues. Germline V gives CDR1 SNHLY, CDR2 FYNNEI. The CDR3 nucleotides read TGTGCCAGCAAATGGGACAGACAATCTTTCTATGGCTACACCTTC. Protein: CASKWDRQSFYGYTF.

Only a few counts were recorded for this clone. V is TRBV6-5 and J is TRBJ2-2; 7 bases align to TRBD1. CDR3 length: 13 amino acids. Germline V gene lookup returns CDR1 MNHEY and CDR2 SVGAGI. Trimming removed 4 bases from V and 9 bases from J; junction bases left unmatched: 5. The DNA for the CDR3 is TGTGCCAGCAGTTCCGACAGGGCCAGGGAGCTGTTTTTT. Translating gives CASSSDRARELFF.

The genes are TRBV5-6 and TRBJ1-5, with TRBD1 identical over 7 bases. Looked up from germline, CDR1 is SGHDT and CDR2 is YYEEEE. CDR3 length: 15 amino acids. The V segment lost 4 bases and the J segment 0 bases; nucleotides outside the gene matches: 4. The DNA of the CDR3 is TGTGCCAGCAGCGACCGGACAGGTAGCAATCAGCCCCAGCATTTT. Translation gives CASSDRTGSNQPQHF.

The rearrangement uses TRBV6-6 and TRBJ2-7; 9 bases match TRBD1. Germline CDR1 reads MNHNY; CDR2 reads SVGAGI (reference sequence). The CDR3 sequence is 12 residues long. Trimming at V came to 6 bases and at J to 4 bases, leaving 1 base not matched to a gene. The CDR3 reads CASRDRGYEQYF. In DNA, the CDR3 is TGTGCCAGCAGGGACAGGGGATACGAGCAGTACTTC.

The chain employs TRBV18 and TRBJ2-1; D may be TRBD2 (6 bases). Germline values: CDR1 KGHSH, CDR2 LQKENI. Trimming left V 3 bases short and J 0 bases short, with 9 bases between. This CDR3 is built from 15 residues. The DNA for the CDR3 is TGTGCCAGCTCACCTTACGGGAGCTCCTACAATGAGCAGTTCTTC. This translates into CASSPYGSSYNEQFF.

The chain joins TRBV12-3 or TRBV12-4 to TRBJ1-2; 8 positions agree with TRBD1. The CDR3 contains 13 residues. J lost 8 bases, V lost 6 bases, and 8 bases had no gene match. CDR3 in DNA: TGTGCCAGCAGCCGACAGGGGTTCGGGGGCTACACCTTC. Translation: CASSRQGFGGYTF.

The V gene is TRBV18, the J gene TRBJ2-3; D is unresolved. The CDR3 length is 12 residues. The germline V gene encodes CDR1 KGHSH and CDR2 LQKENI. V was cut by 6 bases and J by 5 bases, with 9 bases left in between. This CDR3 is CASSTSGDTQYF. For the CDR3, the DNA is TGTGCCAGCTCGACCTCAGGAGATACGCAGTATTTT.

The gene calls are TRBV19 and TRBJ1-2; D possibly corresponds to TRBD1 (6 bases). Trimming shortened V by 5 bases and J by 4 bases, and 23 bases separated the two germline ends. Looked up from germline, CDR1 is LNHDA and CDR2 is SQIVND (reference sequence). The CDR3 consists of 17 residues. As DNA, the CDR3 is TGTGCCAGTAGTTCCTTCCGACCGACAGGCCCTGGCTATGGCTACACCTTC. It translates to CASSSFRPTGPGYGYTF.

The chain couples TRBV9 to TRBJ1-4; D unresolved. Germline assignment: CDR1 SGDLS and CDR2 YYNGEE. The CDR3 is 13 residues long. The V end was cut by 0 bases, the J end by 6 bases, with 6 bases between. The CDR3 DNA reads TGTGCCAGCAGCGTAGAACTGGATGAAAAACTGTTTTTT. It yields the protein CASSVELDEKLFF.

V and J are TRBV2 and TRBJ2-3; 10 nucleotides agree with TRBD2. The ends lost 10 bases at V and 6 bases at J; junction bases unmatched: 10. This CDR3 is 14 amino acids long. Looked up from germline, CDR1 is SNHLY and CDR2 is FYNNEI. The CDR3 coding sequence is TGTGCCACTAGCGGGAGAGGGCGGGCGGATACGCAGTATTTT. It translates to CATSGRGRADTQYF.